The sequence of this TCR beta chain was determined in a study of blood T cells in healthy people across ages. Study-level points and caveats: Significant beta diversity loss was already apparent by age roughly 44, declining roughly linearly.

Germline V gene lookup returns CDR1 SEHNR and CDR2 FQNEAQ (reference sequence). Trimming removed 5 bases from V and 7 bases from J, with 11 bases in between. This CDR3 is built from 12 residues. Ten or more counts support this clonotype. Its antigen is as yet unknown. Sample-barcoded 5' priming and a J-beta primer mix drove a second PCR of roughly 7 to 11 cycles. CDR3-containing paired-end reads numbering at least 2.5 million came from each sample. TCRdb independently ran MiXCR on the 5' RACE reads; one entry per CDR3 protein. This sample yields 650,000 to 1,000,000 distinct CDR3 sequences, of which 30% to 45% are seen a single time; 10% to 15% belongs to the top ten.

The receptor was isolated from a man younger than 35 in good health. The sample taken for sequencing was blood. This sequence joins TRBV7-9 and TRBJ2-5; no reliable D call. This CDR3 is CASSENFGTQYF. CDR3 sequence (DNA): TGTGCCAGCAGCGAAAACTTTGGGACCCAGTACTTC. The whole variable domain, filled in from reference TRBV7-9 and TRBJ2-5, reads DTGVSQNPRHKITKRGQNVTFRCDPISEHNRLYWYRQTLGQGPEFLTYFQNEAQLEKSRLLSDRFSAERPKGSFSTLEIQRTEQGDSAMYLCASSENFGTQYFGPGTRLLVL.